This T cell receptor (beta chain) was obtained from a study of blood T cells in healthy people across ages. PCR was performed a second time for roughly 7 to 11 cycles using a sample-barcoded 5' primer and a J-beta primer mix. From the 5' RACE reads, TCRdb called clonotypes with MiXCR, one entry per CDR3 protein. Of about 800,000 distinct CDR3 sequences in the sample, about 25% were seen once. The CDR3 runs to 14 residues. V lost 2 bases, J lost 4 bases, and 12 bases lay in between. Germline assignment: CDR1 DFQATT and CDR2 SNEGSKA (reference sequence). Turning to this clonotype: What it binds is not known. A clone one base away is much larger, so this may be a read error.

Overall study results and limits: Older individuals had lower TCR beta diversity per million T cells (the decline was roughly linear). Unknown donor CMV status possibly confounded expanded clonotype changes.

Extraction yielded at least 5 micrograms of total RNA per sample. This sample also appeared in a second study, on T cells of mothers and their children. According to that study: A few healthy Caucasian mothers, along with their six children, were the donors.

This chain connects TRBV20-1 to TRBJ1-5; tentatively, D is TRBD1 (5 bases). This sequence was found in a boy aged 10-17 years in good health. The material sequenced was blood. As DNA, the CDR3 is TGCAGTGCTAGACCGAGGGGCGGGAATCAGCCCCAGCATTTT. The encoded protein is CSARPRGGNQPQHF.